The rows below give T cell receptor beta chains drawn from one sample of a study of CD8+ T cells in alopecia areata. Clones were sequenced by immunoSEQ multiplex PCR, and TCRdb holds only the in-frame ones, with some missing. The sample shows 90,000 to 100,000 clones, 41% of them seen only once. The source material was CD4+ T cells sorted from blood. The source of these receptors is a human donor with alopecia areata. CDR3s include the opening cysteine and the closing phenylalanine or tryptophan. A D gene is named only where the DNA matches it firmly. For some rows the clone size is stated as once, few or many, or as a class when expanded; others skip it.

J gene	clone size	D gene	V gene	CDR3 protein	CDR3 DNA
TRBJ2-5	-	-	TRBV30	CAWSVGNQETQYF	TGTGCCTGGAGTGTAGGCAACCAAGAGACCCAGTACTTC
TRBJ2-3	few	TRBD1	TRBV5-1	CASSLLWDRVRTDTQYF	TGCGCCAGCAGCTTGCTATGGGACAGGGTTCGAACTGATACGCAGTATTTT
TRBJ2-6	-	-	TRBV2	CASSAGANVLTF	TGTGCCAGCAGTGCTGGGGCCAACGTCCTGACTTTC
TRBJ2-5	few	TRBD2	TRBV5-6	CASSLYGLAGGRQTQYF	TGTGCCAGCAGCTTGTATGGGTTAGCGGGGGGCCGACAAACCCAGTACTTC
TRBJ2-7	-	-	TRBV6-5	CASRRPLSYEQYF	TGTGCCAGCAGAAGACCTCTCTCCTACGAGCAGTACTTC
TRBJ1-6	few	TRBD1	TRBV18	CASSPLPGQGDNSPLHF	TGTGCCAGCTCACCCCTCCCGGGACAGGGCGATAATTCACCCCTCCACTTT
TRBJ2-5	-	-	TRBV5-1	CASSVGGLQETQYF	TGCGCCAGCAGCGTAGGTGGGTTACAAGAGACCCAGTACTTC
TRBJ2-1	-	TRBD2	TRBV29-1	CSVAPRLAGPYNEQFF	TGCAGCGTCGCCCCTCGTCTAGCGGGGCCGTACAATGAGCAGTTCTTC
TRBJ2-2	-	-	TRBV30	CAWMGPGNTGELFF	TGTGCCTGGATGGGGCCGGGCAACACCGGGGAGCTGTTTTTT
TRBJ2-3	-	TRBD1	TRBV5-1	CASSSRTGGTDTQYF	TGCGCCAGCAGCTCACGGACAGGGGGCACAGATACGCAGTATTTT
TRBJ2-6	-	-	TRBV29-1	CSVKDSSGANVLTF	TGCAGCGTTAAGGACAGCTCTGGGGCCAACGTCCTGACTTTC
TRBJ2-3	-	TRBD1	TRBV28	CASSLRTGQGTQYF	TGTGCCAGCAGTTTAAGGACAGGGCAAGGGACGCAGTATTTT
TRBJ2-3	few	-	TRBV6-5	CASRTGSTDTQYF	TGTGCCAGCAGAACCGGATCCACAGATACGCAGTATTTT
TRBJ2-1	-	-	TRBV2	CASSVAVEGDEQFF	TGTGCCAGCAGTGTGGCAGTAGAAGGCGATGAGCAGTTCTTC
TRBJ2-1	once	-	TRBV5-1	CASSVGNRLDEQFF	TGCGCCAGCAGCGTGGGCAACAGGTTAGATGAGCAGTTCTTC
TRBJ2-1	-	TRBD2	TRBV4-3	CASSQDGSGRGYNEQFF	TGCGCCAGCAGCCAAGATGGCAGCGGGAGGGGTTACAATGAGCAGTTCTTC
TRBJ1-2	-	-	TRBV12-5	CASGLMGAFGGYTF	TGTGCTAGTGGTTTGATGGGGGCTTTCGGTGGCTACACCTTC
TRBJ2-3	few	-	TRBV2	CASSDAADTQYF	TGTGCCAGCAGTGACGCAGCGGATACGCAGTATTTT
TRBJ2-7	-	-	TRBV27	CASVRIPRSHEQYF	TGTGCCAGCGTAAGGATCCCGCGGAGCCACGAGCAGTACTTC
TRBJ2-1	many	-	TRBV19	CASSGTAMGQFF	TGTGCCAGTAGTGGGACGGCAATGGGGCAGTTCTTC
TRBJ2-1	once	TRBD2	TRBV4-1	CASSQVGGGSDNEQFF	TGCGCCAGCAGCCAAGTTGGGGGGGGTTCTGACAATGAGCAGTTCTTC
TRBJ2-7	-	-	TRBV20-1	CSASYWGEQYF	TGCAGTGCCAGCTATTGGGGCGAGCAGTACTTC
TRBJ2-3	-	-	TRBV4-3	CASSQGHHTDTQYF	TGCGCCAGCAGCCAGGGACATCACACAGATACGCAGTATTTT
TRBJ2-3	-	-	TRBV5-4	CASSSDSPGTDTQYF	TGTGCCAGCAGCAGTGATTCGCCAGGGACAGATACGCAGTATTTT
TRBJ2-7	once	-	TRBV29-1	CSAVILRGEQYF	TGCAGCGCCGTGATCCTACGTGGCGAGCAGTACTTC
TRBJ2-2	-	TRBD2	TRBV7-2	CASSSGLAGNTGELFF	TGTGCCAGCAGCTCAGGACTAGCGGGGAACACCGGGGAGCTGTTTTTT
TRBJ2-5	few	-	TRBV10-3	CAISEAGSNLETQYF	TGTGCCATCAGTGAGGCCGGGTCGAACCTGGAGACCCAGTACTTC
TRBJ1-2	-	TRBD1	TRBV11-2	CASSLGTGATNYGYTF	TGTGCCAGCAGCTTGGGGACAGGGGCCACTAACTATGGCTACACCTTC
TRBJ1-2	-	TRBD1	TRBV27	CASSLWSGTGSYGYTF	TGTGCCAGCAGTTTATGGTCGGGGACAGGGTCTTATGGCTACACCTTC
TRBJ2-7	-	-	TRBV7-9	CASSSIAGRPGDEQYF	TGTGCCAGCAGCTCGATCGCGGGACGGCCGGGGGACGAGCAGTACTTC
TRBJ2-7	few	-	TRBV20-1	CSARNYEQYF	TGCAGTGCGAGGAACTACGAGCAGTACTTC
TRBJ2-7	-	-	TRBV4-3	CASSQDSRQSYEQYF	TGCGCCAGCAGCCAAGATTCTCGACAGTCCTACGAGCAGTACTTC
TRBJ2-3	few	-	TRBV11-3	CASSWGRSTDTQYF	TGTGCCAGCAGCTGGGGGAGAAGCACAGATACGCAGTATTTT
TRBJ2-5	-	-	TRBV27	CASSLSVGLETQYF	TGTGCCAGCAGTTTATCGGTAGGGTTGGAGACCCAGTACTTC
TRBJ2-7	-	TRBD2	TRBV2	CASRDGLAGVFYEQYF	TGTGCCAGCAGGGATGGACTAGCGGGAGTTTTCTACGAGCAGTACTTC
TRBJ2-7	-	TRBD1	TRBV29-1	CSGTGGYEQYF	TGCAGCGGCACAGGGGGCTACGAGCAGTACTTC
TRBJ1-6	-	-	TRBV2	CASKIDLYNSPLHF	TGTGCCAGCAAGATAGATCTCTATAATTCACCCCTCCACTTT
TRBJ2-5	-	-	TRBV4-2	CASSQEGGLQETQYF	TGTGCCAGCAGCCAAGAGGGGGGGCTCCAAGAGACCCAGTACTTC
TRBJ1-6	-	-	TRBV29-1	CSVEVSGEPNSPLHF	TGCAGCGTTGAAGTCAGTGGGGAGCCTAATTCACCCCTCCACTTT
TRBJ2-1	few	TRBD2	TRBV5-1	CASSLEFSGSNEQFF	TGCGCCAGCAGCTTGGAATTTAGCGGGAGCAATGAGCAGTTCTTC
TRBJ2-3	-	-	TRBV30	CAWSDLDSPTDTQYF	TGTGCCTGGAGTGACTTAGATTCCCCCACAGATACGCAGTATTTT
TRBJ2-5	few	-	TRBV7-6	CASSLPRETQYF	TGTGCCAGCAGCTTACCCCGGGAGACCCAGTACTTC
TRBJ2-3	-	-	TRBV2	CASTRRGRTDTQYF	TGTGCCAGCACCCGCAGGGGCCGGACAGATACGCAGTATTTT
TRBJ2-2	-	-	TRBV29-1	CSVVKGRGAGELFF	TGCAGCGTTGTAAAGGGGCGCGGGGCCGGGGAGCTGTTTTTT
TRBJ1-5	-	TRBD1	TRBV30	CAWSATGASAPQHF	TGTGCCTGGAGCGCGACAGGGGCCTCTGCGCCCCAGCATTTT
TRBJ1-4	-	TRBD1	TRBV9	CASSPTGVEKLFF	TGTGCCAGCAGCCCGACAGGGGTTGAAAAACTGTTTTTT
TRBJ2-7	-	TRBD1	TRBV9	CASSVTGDVYEQYF	TGTGCCAGCAGCGTGACAGGGGATGTCTACGAGCAGTACTTC
TRBJ2-1	-	TRBD2	TRBV5-6	CASSLGLAGLSYNEQFF	TGTGCCAGCAGCTTGGGACTAGCGGGATTGTCCTACAATGAGCAGTTCTTC
TRBJ2-5	few	-	TRBV28	CASSLKETQYF	TGTGCCAGCAGTTTGAAAGAGACCCAGTACTTC
TRBJ2-7	-	-	TRBV7-9	CASSLGVYEQYF	TGTGCCAGCAGCCTGGGAGTCTACGAGCAGTACTTC
TRBJ2-1	-	-	TRBV15	CATSRDTGPTVQFF	TGTGCCACCAGCAGAGATACGGGACCGACTGTCCAGTTCTTC
TRBJ2-5	-	-	TRBV6-5	CASSPGRGTQYF	TGTGCCAGCAGCCCGGGACGAGGGACCCAGTACTTC
TRBJ2-7	-	-	TRBV29-1	CSAGDISYEQYF	TGCAGCGCTGGGGACATTTCCTACGAGCAGTACTTC
TRBJ1-1	few	TRBD1	TRBV2	CASGGDRGPTEAFF	TGTGCCAGCGGGGGGGACAGGGGGCCGACTGAAGCTTTCTTT